Below are 16 T cell receptor beta chains sequenced from a single sample in a study of T cell responses to AZD1222 COVID-19 vaccine. The method was immunoSEQ multiplex PCR; TCRdb's version includes in-frame clones alone and lacks a portion of them. This table has roughly 150,000 clones, roughly nine tenths appearing once. The sequenced sample was peripheral blood, obtained on day 0 of AZD1222 vaccination. Source of these receptors: an adult in good health.

The rearrangement links TRBV6-1 to TRBJ2-7, with 11 nucleotides matching TRBD2. This CDR3 region has 14 residues. The trim removed 5 bases at V and 3 bases at J, leaving 3 bases unmatched. The germline V gene encodes CDR1 MNHNS and CDR2 SASEGT. The CDR3 is CASSLGLAVYEQYF. The CDR3 DNA sequence: TGTGCCAGCAGTCTGGGACTAGCGGTCTACGAGCAGTACTTC.

This clone was counted a single time. This chain links TRBV14 with TRBJ2-2; D not resolved. Trimming stripped 1 base from V and 8 bases from J, with 5 bases between. The CDR3 runs to 12 residues. Germline-derived CDR1 and CDR2 are SGHDN and FVKESK. CDR3 nucleotide sequence: TGTGCCAGCAGCCAAGGGGTTGGGGAGCTGTTTTTT. Amino acids: CASSQGVGELFF.

The chain recombines TRBV28 with TRBJ2-2; D gene ambiguous. This CDR3 region has 13 residues. Germline CDR1 is MDHEN and CDR2 is SYDVKM. The V and J ends lost 7 bases and 8 bases respectively, with 14 bases between them. In DNA form, the CDR3 reads TGTGCCAGCACCCCCCTCCTACGAGGGGAGCTGTTTTTT. Protein: CASTPLLRGELFF. The full variable domain, rest sourced from reference TRBV28 and TRBJ2-2, is DVKVTQSSRYLVKRTGEKVFLECVQDMDHENMFWYRQDPGLGLRLIYFSYDVKMKEKGDIPEGYSVSREKKERFSLILESASTNQTSMYLCASTPLLRGELFFGEGSRLTVL.

The V and J genes are TRBV9 and TRBJ2-3; D unresolved. In germline, CDR1 is SGDLS, CDR2 YYNGEE. V lost 0 bases, J lost 2 bases, and 7 bases lay in between. CDR3 length: 14 residues. CDR3 DNA sequence: TGTGCCAGCAGCGTAGCCCCCTTCACAGATACGCAGTATTTT. It translates to CASSVAPFTDTQYF. Full variable domain (remainder filled in from reference TRBV9 and TRBJ2-3): DSGVTQTPKHLITATGQRVTLRCSPRSGDLSVYWYQQSLDQGLQFLIQYYNGEERAKGNILERFSAQQFPDLHSELNLSSLELGDSALYFCASSVAPFTDTQYFGPGTRLTVL.

The CDR3 is CSAGAGFSTDTQYF. The CDR3 DNA reads TGCAGCGCCGGAGCTGGGTTTAGCACAGATACGCAGTATTTT. The chain joins TRBV29-1 to TRBJ2-3; D call uncertain. V was trimmed by 7 bases and J by 0 bases, leaving 14 bases between them. The CDR3 has 14 amino acids. Germline CDR1 reads SQVTM; CDR2 reads ANQGSEA.

The chain employs TRBV30 and TRBJ2-5, with D perhaps assigned TRBD1 or TRBD2 (5 bases each). The length of the CDR3 is 13 residues. Germline V gene sequence: CDR1 GTSNPN, CDR2 SVGIG (reference sequence). With 2 bases removed from V and 3 bases from J, the gap between germline ends came to 10 bases. The DNA for the CDR3 is TGTGCCTGGAGTCTGGGGACGAAAGAGACCCAGTACTTC. Translated, it gives CAWSLGTKETQYF. The full variable domain, rest sourced from reference TRBV30 and TRBJ2-5, is SQTIHQWPATLVQPVGSPLSLECTVEGTSNPNLYWYRQAAGRGLQLLFYSVGIGQISSEVPQNLSASRPQDRQFILSSKKLLLSDSGFYLCAWSLGTKETQYFGPGTRLLVL.

J is TRBJ2-1 and V is TRBV11-2, with a possible D match to TRBD1 (6 bases). Germline V gene lookup returns CDR1 SGHAT and CDR2 FQNNGV. Between the trimmed V and J ends, which lost 1 base and 0 bases, there was a span of 16 bases. The CDR3 totals 18 residues. The CDR3 loop is CASSLVGGGSSSYNEQFF. In DNA form, the CDR3 reads TGTGCCAGCAGCTTAGTAGGTGGGGGCTCGAGCTCCTACAATGAGCAGTTCTTC.

The V gene is TRBV29-1, the J gene TRBJ2-2; 10 bases agree with TRBD2. Trimming took 0 bases from V and 6 from J; bases not matched to a gene: 10. The CDR3 extends over 17 amino acids. Germline loops: CDR1 SQVTM, CDR2 ANQGSEA. Here the CDR3 reads CSVEDGGGLAGAGELFF. The DNA for the CDR3 is TGCAGCGTTGAAGATGGAGGGGGGCTAGCGGGAGCCGGGGAGCTGTTTTTT.

The rearrangement links TRBV9 to TRBJ2-7; 8 bases agree with TRBD2. With 3 bases clipped from V and 0 bases from J, the junction kept 8 bases outside the gene matches. This CDR3 is 16 amino acids long. The V gene's germline CDR1 is SGDLS and CDR2 YYNGEE. The CDR3 bases are TGTGCCAGCAGCGCGGGTAGCGGGGTAAGCTCCTACGAGCAGTACTTC. Its protein is CASSAGSGVSSYEQYF. Complete variable domain (other parts from reference TRBV9 and TRBJ2-7): DSGVTQTPKHLITATGQRVTLRCSPRSGDLSVYWYQQSLDQGLQFLIQYYNGEERAKGNILERFSAQQFPDLHSELNLSSLELGDSALYFCASSAGSGVSSYEQYFGPGTRLTVT.

The J gene is TRBJ1-5, the V gene TRBV28; D is ambiguous. Germline V gene lookup returns CDR1 MDHEN and CDR2 SYDVKM. The CDR3 has 12 residues. V was shortened by 6 bases and J by 4 bases, with 7 bases between the two germline ends. Here the CDR3 reads CASSSENQPQHF. DNA for the CDR3: TGTGCCAGCAGCTCCGAGAATCAGCCCCAGCATTTT.

V and J are TRBV10-2 and TRBJ2-1, with D perhaps given as TRBD1 or TRBD2 (5 bases each). V lost 0 bases to trimming and J lost 10 bases, with 7 bases between them. This CDR3 comprises 12 residues. Per germline, CDR1 WSHSY and CDR2 SAAADI. In nucleotides, the CDR3 is TGCGCCAGCAGTGAGTCGGGGGAAGAGCAGTTCTTC. Amino acids: CASSESGEEQFF.

V gene TRBV28 combines with J gene TRBJ1-2, with TRBD1 matching over 9 bases. CDR3 length equals 15 residues. V gave up 5 bases and J gave up 7 bases; unmatched junction bases: 11. Germline CDR1 and CDR2: MDHEN and SYDVKM. As DNA, the CDR3 is TGTGCCAGCAGTAACCCGACAGGGGGAAGGCCTGGCTACACCTTC. Its protein product is CASSNPTGGRPGYTF.

The chain joins TRBV7-2 to TRBJ2-1, with 7 nucleotides matching TRBD2. Trimming removed 1 base from V and 10 bases from J; junction bases left unmatched: 7. Germline V gene lookup returns CDR1 SGHTA and CDR2 FQGNSA. There are 14 residues in the CDR3. The CDR3 region has the DNA TGTGCCAGCAGCTTAGTTGCGGGAGAGGGGGAGCAGTTCTTC. Translated, it gives CASSLVAGEGEQFF. Combining the CDR3 with reference TRBV7-2 and TRBJ2-1 gives the whole variable domain GAGVSQSPSNKVTEKGKDVELRCDPISGHTALYWYRQSLGQGLEFLIYFQGNSAPDKSGLPSDRFSAERTGGSVSTLTIQRTQQEDSAVYLCASSLVAGEGEQFFGPGTRLTVL.

The chain is built from TRBV30 and TRBJ2-7; possible D gene TRBD1, 6 bases. The CDR3 is made up of 13 amino acids. Per germline, CDR1 GTSNPN and CDR2 SVGIG (reference sequence). Trimming shortened V by 2 bases and J by 3 bases, and 11 bases separated the two germline ends. DNA of the CDR3: TGTGCCTGGAGTCCGTTCAGGGGCTACGAGCAGTACTTC. Translated, it gives CAWSPFRGYEQYF. Using reference TRBV30 and TRBJ2-7 for the parts outside the CDR3, the full variable domain is SQTIHQWPATLVQPVGSPLSLECTVEGTSNPNLYWYRQAAGRGLQLLFYSVGIGQISSEVPQNLSASRPQDRQFILSSKKLLLSDSGFYLCAWSPFRGYEQYFGPGTRLTVT.

This clone was seen only once. The genes are TRBV5-1 and TRBJ2-1; D ambiguous. Germline CDR1 and CDR2: SGHRS and YFSETQ. The V end lost 4 bases, the J end lost 5 bases, and 16 bases lay between the germline ends. The CDR3 sequence is 15 residues long. This chain's CDR3 is CASSPRAGRNNEQFF. CDR3 sequence (DNA): TGCGCCAGCAGCCCACGTGCAGGCAGAAACAATGAGCAGTTCTTC.

The chain has TRBV5-1 and TRBJ2-2, with 9 bases that match TRBD2. The V gene end was trimmed by 5 bases and the J gene end by 8 bases; junction bases not matched to a gene: 7. The CDR3 loop spans 14 amino acids. CDR1 is SGHRS and CDR2 is YFSETQ in the germline V gene. The CDR3 spells CASSPGLASGELFF. The CDR3 DNA is TGCGCCAGCAGTCCGGGACTAGCATCTGGGGAGCTGTTTTTT.